Following are 20 T cell receptor beta chains from one sample sequenced in a study of radiotherapy plus CTLA-4 blockade in lung cancer. Profiled with immunoSEQ multiplex PCR; TCRdb holds only in-frame clones, not every one. Of about 91,000 clones in the sample, less than 80% are singletons; the top ten hold more than 12%. Sample: peripheral blood, taken from a patient treated with radiotherapy plus ipilimumab. These receptors all come from a human donor with non-small cell lung cancer that progressed on radiotherapy plus ipilimumab.

The genes are TRBV9 and TRBJ1-4, with 7 bases aligning to TRBD1. The ends lost 3 bases at V and 0 bases at J; junction bases unmatched: 2. Germline lookup yields CDR1 SGDLS and CDR2 YYNGEE. The CDR3 loop spans 15 amino acids. CDR3 bases: TGTGCCAGCAGCGGACAGGGCGCAACTAATGAAAAACTGTTTTTT. This sequence encodes CASSGQGATNEKLFF.

CDR3 sequence: CASSLAQKGTEAFF. In DNA, the CDR3 is TGTGCCAGCAGCTTAGCTCAGAAGGGGACTGAAGCTTTCTTT. J is TRBJ1-1 and V is TRBV7-2; D might be TRBD1 (5 bases). This CDR3 contains 14 residues. Germline loops: CDR1 SGHTA, CDR2 FQGNSA. V was clipped by 0 bases and J by 5 bases, with 10 bases between them.

The chain combines TRBV2 with TRBJ1-6; D gene ambiguous. Looked up from germline, CDR1 is SNHLY and CDR2 is FYNNEI. Trimming pared 4 bases from V and 9 bases from J, leaving 13 bases between. The CDR3 contains 14 residues. For the CDR3, the DNA is TGTGCCAGCAGTGTTCGGGGATCGGGTTCACCCCTCCACTTT. Its protein product is CASSVRGSGSPLHF.

J is TRBJ2-3 and V is TRBV7-9; unclear D gene. Trimming took off 4 bases at V and 4 bases at J, with 12 bases between the two ends. The germline V gene encodes CDR1 SEHNR and CDR2 FQNEAQ (reference sequence). The CDR3 contains 14 residues. The CDR3 bases are TGTGCCAGCAGCTCCTGGAAAGGGCCAGATACGCAGTATTTT. Translated: CASSSWKGPDTQYF.

The V call is TRBV2, the J call TRBJ2-5, with 15 nucleotides matching TRBD2. V dropped 6 bases and J dropped 6; count of bases not matched to a gene: 5. This CDR3 comprises 15 residues. Germline loops: CDR1 SNHLY, CDR2 FYNNEI. CDR3 DNA: TGTGCCAGCAGGGGGACTAGCGGGGGGAAGCAGACCCAGTACTTC. Translating gives CASRGTSGGKQTQYF.

In nucleotides, the CDR3 is TGTGCCAGCAGTACAGGCCGGGGGACAGATACGCAGTATTTT. This codes for CASSTGRGTDTQYF. The chain is built from TRBV5-4 and TRBJ2-3; D may be TRBD2 (6 bases). Germline lookup yields CDR1 SGHNT and CDR2 YYREEE (reference sequence). V was trimmed by 5 bases and J by 3 bases, leaving 13 bases between them. The CDR3 has 14 residues.

This clone was observed a few times. This chain uses TRBV6-1 with TRBJ1-5, with a tentative D call TRBD1 (6 bases). CDR1 and CDR2 (germline): MNHNS, SASEGT. The length of the CDR3 is 18 residues. The V gene lost 2 bases and the J gene lost 0 bases, with 17 bases spanning the gap. CDR3 sequence reads: CASSEPRGDTFSNQPQHF. The CDR3 DNA is TGTGCCAGCAGTGAACCTCGAGGGGACACCTTTAGCAATCAGCCCCAGCATTTT.

This chain connects TRBV11-2 to TRBJ2-1, with TRBD2 matching over 9 bases. The CDR3 runs 17 residues. V dropped 4 bases and J dropped 0; count of bases not matched to a gene: 7. The germline CDR1 and CDR2 sequences are SGHAT and FQNNGV. CDR3 region: CASSSLGSGSSYNEQFF. The CDR3 DNA reads TGTGCCAGCAGCTCCCTGGGTAGCGGGAGCTCCTACAATGAGCAGTTCTTC.

The rearrangement links TRBV6-1 to TRBJ2-5; D gene uncertain. The CDR3 extends over 13 amino acids. Trimming took 6 bases from V and 5 from J, leaving 13 bases between them. Germline V CDR1 and CDR2: MNHNS, SASEGT. The CDR3 here is CASSVSVFETQYF. The CDR3 DNA reads as TGTGCCAGCAGCGTCAGCGTATTCGAGACCCAGTACTTC.

The rearrangement joins TRBV7-2 to TRBJ1-5; a possible D gene is TRBD1 (5 bases). V lost 2 bases and J 7 bases, leaving 18 bases between the germline ends. Germline-derived CDR1 and CDR2 are SGHTA and FQGNSA. This CDR3 is built from 16 residues. The CDR3: CASSLFPGRSGQPQHF. The CDR3 DNA reads TGTGCCAGCAGCTTATTTCCAGGGCGGTCCGGGCAGCCCCAGCATTTT.

In this sample, this clone turned up a few times. V and J are TRBV19 and TRBJ1-5; D remains ambiguous. The CDR3 consists of 16 residues. The V gene's germline CDR1 is LNHDA and CDR2 SQIVND (reference sequence). The V and J ends lost 2 bases and 2 bases respectively, with 13 bases between them. CDR3 region: CASSISGQDGNQPQHF. CDR3 DNA: TGTGCCAGTAGTATAAGTGGCCAGGATGGCAATCAGCCCCAGCATTTT.

This chain uses TRBV29-1 with TRBJ2-7, with D possibly TRBD1 on 6 matching bases. Per the germline V gene, CDR1 is SQVTM and CDR2 is ANQGSEA. The CDR3 sequence is 11 residues long. The ends were cut back, 6 bases at V and 2 bases at J, with 8 bases in the middle. CDR3: CSVGQTYEQYF. CDR3 nucleotides: TGCAGCGTCGGACAGACCTACGAGCAGTACTTC.

The chain employs TRBV7-9 and TRBJ2-6; no reliable D call. Germline lookup yields CDR1 SEHNR and CDR2 FQNEAQ (reference sequence). The CDR3 has 18 residues. V dropped 1 base and J dropped 1 base, with 14 bases sitting between them. The CDR3 sequence: CASSLGLRHESGANVLTF. CDR3 nucleotides: TGTGCCAGCAGCTTAGGACTGAGACATGAATCTGGGGCCAACGTCCTGACTTTC.

The V gene is TRBV11-2, the J gene TRBJ2-6; D is unclear. Trimming pared 1 base from V and 2 bases from J, leaving 0 bases between. CDR3 size: 13 residues. Looked up from germline, CDR1 is SGHAT and CDR2 is FQNNGV. DNA of the CDR3: TGTGCCAGCAGCTTAGCTGGGGCCAACGTCCTGACTTTC. Translation gives CASSLAGANVLTF.

The chain carries TRBV7-9 and TRBJ2-2; D is unresolved. This CDR3 spans 14 amino acids. The germline V and J ends were trimmed by 5 bases and 6 bases, with 13 bases remaining between them. Germline V gene sequence: CDR1 SEHNR, CDR2 FQNEAQ (reference sequence). CDR3 bases: TGTGCCAGCAGCCCCGTGGTTCGGTCCGGGGAGCTGTTTTTT. This translates into CASSPVVRSGELFF.

This chain joins TRBV6-6 and TRBJ1-2; maybe TRBD1 (6 bases). This CDR3 comprises 15 residues. Germline assignment: CDR1 MNHNY and CDR2 SVGAGI (reference sequence). The ends were cut back, 2 bases at V and 8 bases at J, with 18 bases in the middle. The CDR3: CASSYLLQGGDGYTF. CDR3 DNA sequence: TGTGCCAGCAGTTACCTTTTACAGGGAGGAGACGGCTACACCTTC.

The chain has TRBV6-1 and TRBJ1-3; unclear D gene. Trimming removed 2 bases from V and 0 bases from J, with 5 bases in between. The CDR3 has 14 residues. CDR1 is MNHNS, CDR2 SASEGT, per germline. CDR3 in amino acids: CASSERSSGNTIYF. The CDR3 nucleotides read TGTGCCAGCAGTGAACGGTCCTCTGGAAACACCATATATTTT.

This clone turned up a few times. Other DNA sequences within the sample encode an identical CDR3. The chain recombines TRBV6-5 with TRBJ2-1, with 8 bases lining up with TRBD1. V was pared by 5 bases and J by 6 bases, with 0 bases of the junction left unmatched. Germline-derived CDR1 and CDR2 are MNHEY and SVGAGI. The CDR3 extends over 12 amino acids. CDR3: CASSGQGNEQFF. The CDR3 DNA reads as TGTGCCAGCAGTGGACAGGGCAATGAGCAGTTCTTC.

The chain couples TRBV6-5 to TRBJ2-7; D gene ambiguous. V lost 8 bases and J lost 1, with 15 bases in between. The CDR3 runs to 14 residues. Germline loops: CDR1 MNHEY, CDR2 SVGAGI. The CDR3 protein is CASWPDPLSYEQYF. In DNA, the CDR3 is TGTGCCAGCTGGCCGGACCCCCTGTCCTACGAGCAGTACTTC.

This clone turned up a few times. The rearrangement links TRBV28 to TRBJ1-5; D is possibly TRBD1 (5 bases). The V gene lost 3 bases and the J gene lost 2 bases, with 11 bases spanning the gap. Germline CDR1 reads MDHEN; CDR2 reads SYDVKM. This CDR3 region has 15 residues. CDR3 region: CASSFSGGRNQPQHF. The CDR3 DNA reads TGTGCCAGCAGTTTCTCGGGGGGTCGCAATCAGCCCCAGCATTTT.